Listed below are T cell receptor beta chains from one sample, sequenced in a study of blood T cell repertoires in COVID-19. Generated by immunoSEQ multiplex PCR, the TCRdb table keeps only in-frame clones and is missing some. The data show around 87,000 clones, more than 65% seen once. Source material: peripheral blood. The receptors shown here come from a human donor in a cohort sampled during active COVID-19. Each CDR3 is given with its conserved first and last residue. D genes are given only for firm matches. Size is stated for part of the rows, as once, few or many counts, or as a class when the clone is expanded.

J gene: TRBJ1-5
CDR3 length: 14
D gene: TRBD1
clone size: .
V gene: TRBV28
CDR3 DNA: TGTGCCAGCAGAAACAGGGGTAGCAATCAGCCCCAGCATTTT
CDR3 protein: CASRNRGSNQPQHF

J gene: TRBJ1-3
CDR3 length: 16
D gene: .
clone size: .
V gene: TRBV6-1
CDR3 DNA: TGTGCCAGCAGTGAAGCCCGGAGGGGCTCTGGAAACACCATATATTTT
CDR3 protein: CASSEARRGSGNTIYF

J gene: TRBJ2-6
CDR3 length: 18
D gene: TRBD1
clone size: .
V gene: TRBV28
CDR3 DNA: TGTGCCAGCACTCGATCGGGACAGGCTTACTCTGGGGCCAACGTCCTGACTTTC
CDR3 protein: CASTRSGQAYSGANVLTF

J gene: TRBJ2-2
CDR3 length: 17
D gene: TRBD2
clone size: .
V gene: TRBV6-1
CDR3 DNA: TGTGCCAGCAGTGCAACTTCGGCTAGCGGGAGTGCCGGGGAGCTGTTTTTT
CDR3 protein: CASSATSASGSAGELFF

J gene: TRBJ2-7
CDR3 length: 13
D gene: .
clone size: .
V gene: TRBV4-2
CDR3 DNA: TGTGCCAGCAGCCGCGGAGGAGCCTACGAGCAGTACTTC
CDR3 protein: CASSRGGAYEQYF

J gene: TRBJ1-5
CDR3 length: 15
D gene: .
clone size: few
V gene: TRBV3-1/TRBV3-2
CDR3 DNA: TGTGCCAGCAGCCAAGAGGCGGGGGACAATCAGCCCCAGCATTTT
CDR3 protein: CASSQEAGDNQPQHF

J gene: TRBJ1-5
CDR3 length: 13
D gene: .
clone size: .
V gene: TRBV18
CDR3 DNA: TGTGCCAGCTCACCAGGGCTTAATCAGCCCCAGCATTTT
CDR3 protein: CASSPGLNQPQHF

J gene: TRBJ2-3
CDR3 length: 12
D gene: .
clone size: .
V gene: TRBV6-6
CDR3 DNA: TGTGCCAGCAGTCCCTACACAGATACGCAGTATTTT
CDR3 protein: CASSPYTDTQYF

J gene: TRBJ2-5
CDR3 length: 15
D gene: .
clone size: .
V gene: TRBV10-3
CDR3 DNA: TGTGCCATCAGTGAGTCAGGAGGGAGGAGGGAGACCCAGTACTTC
CDR3 protein: CAISESGGRRETQYF

J gene: TRBJ1-5
CDR3 length: 15
D gene: .
clone size: .
V gene: TRBV28
CDR3 DNA: TGTGCCAGCAGGCCCCAGTCAGGGGCTGTTCAGCCCCAGCATTTT
CDR3 protein: CASRPQSGAVQPQHF

J gene: TRBJ1-6
CDR3 length: 18
D gene: TRBD1
clone size: .
V gene: TRBV5-4
CDR3 DNA: TGTGCCAGCAGCTCGGCCAAACAGGGGTTGTCCTATAATTCACCCCTCCACTTT
CDR3 protein: CASSSAKQGLSYNSPLHF

J gene: TRBJ1-5
CDR3 length: 15
D gene: .
clone size: .
V gene: TRBV7-9
CDR3 DNA: TGTGCCAGCAGCTTAGCGGCAGGGGGCAATCAGCCCCAGCATTTT
CDR3 protein: CASSLAAGGNQPQHF

J gene: TRBJ2-7
CDR3 length: 16
D gene: TRBD2
clone size: .
V gene: TRBV11-2
CDR3 DNA: TGTGCCAGCAGCTTAGGCCCGACTAGCGGGAATAAAGAGCAGTACTTC
CDR3 protein: CASSLGPTSGNKEQYF

J gene: TRBJ2-7
CDR3 length: 16
D gene: TRBD2
clone size: few
V gene: TRBV27
CDR3 DNA: TGTGCCAGCAGTCGACGGACTAGCGGGAGATTCTACGAGCAGTACTTC
CDR3 protein: CASSRRTSGRFYEQYF

J gene: TRBJ2-3
CDR3 length: 13
D gene: TRBD2
clone size: .
V gene: TRBV4-1
CDR3 DNA: TGCGCCAGCAGCCAAACTAGCGCAGATACGCAGTATTTT
CDR3 protein: CASSQTSADTQYF

J gene: TRBJ1-4
CDR3 length: 15
D gene: .
clone size: .
V gene: TRBV25-1
CDR3 DNA: TGTGCCAGCAGTGAATGGGGCAGCCGTGGTGAAAAACTGTTTTTT
CDR3 protein: CASSEWGSRGEKLFF

J gene: TRBJ2-3
CDR3 length: 11
D gene: .
clone size: once
V gene: TRBV7-9
CDR3 DNA: TGTGCCAGCAGCTTCTCAGATACGCAGTATTTT
CDR3 protein: CASSFSDTQYF

J gene: TRBJ2-5
CDR3 length: 14
D gene: .
clone size: .
V gene: TRBV5-1
CDR3 DNA: TGCGCCAGCAGCCGGGGGGCATACCAGGAGACCCAGTACTTC
CDR3 protein: CASSRGAYQETQYF

J gene: TRBJ1-1
CDR3 length: 13
D gene: .
clone size: .
V gene: TRBV2
CDR3 DNA: TGTGCCAGTTCCGGGACAATCCATTCTGAAGCTTTCTTT
CDR3 protein: CASSGTIHSEAFF

J gene: TRBJ2-7
CDR3 length: 16
D gene: .
clone size: few
V gene: TRBV27
CDR3 DNA: TGTGCCAGCAGTTCATTACAGGGTGGTGCGCCTGGTAAGCAGTACTTC
CDR3 protein: CASSSLQGGAPGKQYF

J gene: TRBJ2-5
CDR3 length: 12
D gene: TRBD2
clone size: many
V gene: TRBV7-9
CDR3 DNA: TGTGCCAGCTCAATAGCGGGCGAGACCCAGTACTTC
CDR3 protein: CASSIAGETQYF

J gene: TRBJ2-7
CDR3 length: 15
D gene: .
clone size: .
V gene: TRBV28
CDR3 DNA: TGTGCCAGCAGTTTACCCAGGGGTAGCGCCTACGAGCAGTACTTC
CDR3 protein: CASSLPRGSAYEQYF

J gene: TRBJ2-3
CDR3 length: 17
D gene: TRBD2
clone size: .
V gene: TRBV27
CDR3 DNA: TGTGCCAGCAGTCAAAACACCGGGACTAGCGGCACAGATACGCAGTATTTT
CDR3 protein: CASSQNTGTSGTDTQYF

J gene: TRBJ2-2
CDR3 length: 14
D gene: .
clone size: few
V gene: TRBV19
CDR3 DNA: TGTGCCAGTAGTATGCCCCCGGGTACCGGGGAGCTGTTTTTT
CDR3 protein: CASSMPPGTGELFF

J gene: TRBJ2-5
CDR3 length: 14
D gene: .
clone size: .
V gene: TRBV28
CDR3 DNA: TGTGCCAGCAGGGGTGCTAAAAAGGGGGAGACCCAGTACTTC
CDR3 protein: CASRGAKKGETQYF

J gene: TRBJ1-2
CDR3 length: 16
D gene: TRBD1
clone size: few
V gene: TRBV5-1
CDR3 DNA: TGCGCCAGCAGCTCGAGCACAGGGGGCGCGGGCTATGGCTACACCTTC
CDR3 protein: CASSSSTGGAGYGYTF

J gene: TRBJ2-1
CDR3 length: 16
D gene: TRBD2
clone size: .
V gene: TRBV27
CDR3 DNA: TGTGCCAGCAGGAAGGGACTAGCGTCCACCTACAATGAGCAGTTCTTC
CDR3 protein: CASRKGLASTYNEQFF

J gene: TRBJ1-5
CDR3 length: 16
D gene: .
clone size: .
V gene: TRBV28
CDR3 DNA: TGTGCCAGCACCCACCCCGACTACACCGGAACTCAGCCCCAGCATTTT
CDR3 protein: CASTHPDYTGTQPQHF

J gene: TRBJ2-3
CDR3 length: 16
D gene: TRBD2
clone size: .
V gene: TRBV6-5
CDR3 DNA: TGTGCCAGCAGTTATTCGGGACTAGCGGGGGGGGATACGCAGTATTTT
CDR3 protein: CASSYSGLAGGDTQYF

J gene: TRBJ1-1
CDR3 length: 13
D gene: TRBD1
clone size: .
V gene: TRBV10-3
CDR3 DNA: TGTGCCATCAGGACAGGGATGAACACTGAAGCTTTCTTT
CDR3 protein: CAIRTGMNTEAFF

J gene: TRBJ1-2
CDR3 length: 13
D gene: TRBD1
clone size: .
V gene: TRBV2
CDR3 DNA: TGTGCCAGCAGTGGGGACAGGAATTATGGCTACACCTTC
CDR3 protein: CASSGDRNYGYTF

J gene: TRBJ2-1
CDR3 length: 16
D gene: TRBD2
clone size: few
V gene: TRBV30
CDR3 DNA: TGTGCCTGGAGTCCCCCTCCGGGAGGGTCCTACAATGAGCAGTTCTTC
CDR3 protein: CAWSPPPGGSYNEQFF

J gene: TRBJ1-1
CDR3 length: 16
D gene: TRBD1
clone size: .
V gene: TRBV13
CDR3 DNA: TGTGCCAGCAGCTTAGGTACTACAGGGGTGAACACTGAAGCTTTCTTT
CDR3 protein: CASSLGTTGVNTEAFF

J gene: TRBJ2-3
CDR3 length: 12
D gene: .
clone size: few
V gene: TRBV25-1
CDR3 DNA: TGTGCCAGCAGTGATCCGGCAGATACGCAGTATTTT
CDR3 protein: CASSDPADTQYF

J gene: TRBJ2-5
CDR3 length: 13
D gene: .
clone size: .
V gene: TRBV5-1
CDR3 DNA: TGCGCCAGCAGCGTGGGGGCCCCGGAGACCCAGTACTTC
CDR3 protein: CASSVGAPETQYF

J gene: TRBJ1-4
CDR3 length: 13
D gene: .
clone size: few
V gene: TRBV5-4
CDR3 DNA: TGTGCCAGCAGGAGACAGGAGAATGAAAAACTGTTTTTT
CDR3 protein: CASRRQENEKLFF

J gene: TRBJ1-2
CDR3 length: 12
D gene: TRBD1
clone size: .
V gene: TRBV2
CDR3 DNA: TGTGCCAGCCTAGGACAGGGGGATGGCTACACCTTC
CDR3 protein: CASLGQGDGYTF

J gene: TRBJ2-7
CDR3 length: 17
D gene: TRBD2
clone size: .
V gene: TRBV28
CDR3 DNA: TGTGCCAGCAGTTCTTCTTCTGCGGGGGGCACAGGGTACGAGCAGTACTTC
CDR3 protein: CASSSSSAGGTGYEQYF

J gene: TRBJ2-5
CDR3 length: 16
D gene: TRBD2
clone size: .
V gene: TRBV7-2
CDR3 DNA: TGTGCCAGCAGCTCCCTAGCGGGGGGTGGGGGAGAGACCCAGTACTTC
CDR3 protein: CASSSLAGGGGETQYF

J gene: TRBJ2-7
CDR3 length: 16
D gene: TRBD1
clone size: .
V gene: TRBV4-1
CDR3 DNA: TGCGCCAGCAGCCAAGGGATCCAGGGGGCATCCTACGAGCAGTACTTC
CDR3 protein: CASSQGIQGASYEQYF